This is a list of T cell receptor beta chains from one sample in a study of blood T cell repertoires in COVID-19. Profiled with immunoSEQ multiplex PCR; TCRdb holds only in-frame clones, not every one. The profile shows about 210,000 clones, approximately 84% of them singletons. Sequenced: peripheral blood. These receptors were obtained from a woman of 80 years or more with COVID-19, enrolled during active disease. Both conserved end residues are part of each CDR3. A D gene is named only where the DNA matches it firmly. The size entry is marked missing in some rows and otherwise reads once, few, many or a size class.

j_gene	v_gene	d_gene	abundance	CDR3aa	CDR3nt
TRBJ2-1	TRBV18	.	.	CASSPSSYNEQFF	TGTGCCAGCTCACCCAGCTCCTACAATGAGCAGTTCTTC
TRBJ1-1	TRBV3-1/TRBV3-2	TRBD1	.	CASSQGQGWGTEAFF	TGTGCCAGCAGCCAAGGACAGGGGTGGGGCACTGAAGCTTTCTTT
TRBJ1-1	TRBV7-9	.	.	CASSPEAANTEAFF	TGTGCCAGCAGCCCGGAGGCGGCGAACACTGAAGCTTTCTTT
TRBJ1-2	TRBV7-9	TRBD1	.	CASSPGTDGGYTF	TGTGCCAGCAGCCCGGGGACAGATGGTGGCTACACCTTC
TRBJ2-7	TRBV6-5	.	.	CATSGWGDSTYEQYF	TGTGCCACCTCGGGATGGGGGGACTCCACCTACGAGCAGTACTTC
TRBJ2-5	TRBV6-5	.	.	CASRATRLRAETQYF	TGTGCCAGCAGGGCCACTAGACTTCGGGCGGAGACCCAGTACTTC
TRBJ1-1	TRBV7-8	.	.	CASSLAGGPNTEAFF	TGTGCCAGCAGCTTAGCAGGGGGACCGAACACTGAAGCTTTCTTT
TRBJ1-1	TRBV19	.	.	CASFSGAGRGHTEAFF	TGTGCCAGCTTCTCCGGGGCAGGGAGGGGCCACACTGAAGCTTTCTTT
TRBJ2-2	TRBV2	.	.	CASRGGLTTGELFF	TGTGCCAGCAGGGGGGGACTCACCACCGGGGAGCTGTTTTTT
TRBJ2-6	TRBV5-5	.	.	CASSRGDSGANVLTF	TGTGCCAGCAGCAGGGGTGACTCTGGGGCCAACGTCCTGACTTTC
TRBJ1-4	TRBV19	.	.	CASSMFGGEKLFF	TGTGCCAGTAGTATGTTCGGCGGTGAAAAACTGTTTTTT
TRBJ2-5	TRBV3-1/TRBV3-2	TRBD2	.	CASTQLAQETQYF	TGTGCCAGCACCCAACTAGCGCAAGAGACCCAGTACTTC
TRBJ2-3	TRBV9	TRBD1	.	CASSVAGQATQYF	TGTGCCAGCAGCGTAGCGGGACAGGCCACGCAGTATTTT
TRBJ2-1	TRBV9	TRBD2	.	CASSAPLAGDSYNEQFF	TGTGCCAGCAGCGCCCCTCTAGCGGGGGACTCCTACAATGAGCAGTTCTTC
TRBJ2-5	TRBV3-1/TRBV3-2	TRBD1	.	CASSQAETGTTETQYF	TGTGCCAGCAGCCAAGCGGAGACAGGGACGACAGAGACCCAGTACTTC
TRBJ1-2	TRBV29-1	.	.	CSVLTQGYVGYTF	TGCAGCGTACTCACTCAGGGGTATGTTGGCTACACCTTC
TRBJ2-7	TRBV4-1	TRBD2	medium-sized	CASSQDRRGGQSSYEQYF	TGCGCCAGCAGCCAAGATCGTCGCGGGGGGCAATCCTCCTACGAGCAGTACTTC
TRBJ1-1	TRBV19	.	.	CASRVGSTEAFF	TGTGCCAGTCGGGTGGGGAGTACTGAAGCTTTCTTT
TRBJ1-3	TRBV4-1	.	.	CASRGPGNTIYF	TGCGCCAGCAGGGGGCCTGGAAACACCATATATTTT
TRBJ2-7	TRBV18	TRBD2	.	CASSPPSPSGSSYEQYF	TGTGCCAGCTCACCACCGTCCCCTAGCGGGAGCTCCTACGAGCAGTACTTC
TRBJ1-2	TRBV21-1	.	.	CASSEPTDAYGYTF	TGTGCCAGCAGCGAGCCGACAGACGCCTATGGCTACACCTTC
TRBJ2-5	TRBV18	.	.	CASSPQLMAETQYF	TGTGCCAGCTCACCACAACTAATGGCAGAGACCCAGTACTTC
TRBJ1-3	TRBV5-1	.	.	CARSAWSGGGNTIYF	TGCGCCCGCAGCGCCTGGAGTGGGGGGGGAAACACCATATATTTT
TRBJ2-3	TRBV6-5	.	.	CASGKTGPDTQYF	TGTGCCAGCGGAAAGACTGGCCCCGATACGCAGTATTTT
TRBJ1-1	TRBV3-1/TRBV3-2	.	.	CASSQTGLEAFF	TGTGCCAGCAGCCAAACGGGACTCGAAGCTTTCTTT
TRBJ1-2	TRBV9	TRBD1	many	CASTYGTVEYYGYTF	TGTGCCAGCACCTATGGGACAGTCGAATACTATGGCTACACCTTC
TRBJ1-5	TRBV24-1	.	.	CATSDTRRGPINQPQHF	TGTGCCACCAGTGATACCCGGCGGGGGCCTATTAATCAGCCCCAGCATTTT
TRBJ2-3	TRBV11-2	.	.	CASSLDLDTQYF	TGTGCCAGCAGCTTAGATCTTGATACGCAGTATTTT
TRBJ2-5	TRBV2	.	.	CASTKEGTAKQETQYF	TGTGCCAGCACCAAGGAGGGGACAGCAAAACAAGAGACCCAGTACTTC
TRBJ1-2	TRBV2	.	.	CASRGGRGNYGYTF	TGTGCCAGCAGAGGCGGTAGGGGAAACTATGGCTACACCTTC
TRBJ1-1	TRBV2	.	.	CASGRRGGVGTEAFF	TGTGCCAGCGGCCGCCGGGGAGGGGTAGGCACTGAAGCTTTCTTT
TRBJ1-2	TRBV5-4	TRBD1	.	CASSRDRENGGYTF	TGTGCCAGCAGCCGGGACAGGGAAAATGGTGGCTACACCTTC
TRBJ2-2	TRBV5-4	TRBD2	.	CASSEPGLAGGLTGELFF	TGTGCCAGCAGCGAGCCGGGACTAGCGGGAGGGCTTACCGGGGAGCTGTTTTTT
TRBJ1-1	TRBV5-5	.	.	CASSLIGGNTEAFF	TGTGCCAGCAGCTTGATAGGGGGGAACACTGAAGCTTTCTTT
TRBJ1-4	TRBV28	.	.	CASRSANEKLFF	TGTGCCAGCAGGTCAGCTAATGAAAAACTGTTTTTT
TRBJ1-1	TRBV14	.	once	CASSQDHEAFF	TGTGCCAGCAGCCAAGACCATGAAGCTTTCTTT
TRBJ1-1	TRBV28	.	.	CASTEGGRAFF	TGTGCCAGCACAGAAGGCGGGAGAGCTTTCTTT
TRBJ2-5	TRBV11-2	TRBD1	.	CASSSRTGVETQYF	TGTGCCAGCAGCAGCAGGACAGGGGTGGAGACCCAGTACTTC
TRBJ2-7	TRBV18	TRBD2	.	CASSPASGVSGEQYF	TGTGCCAGCTCACCGGCTAGCGGGGTCTCCGGAGAGCAGTACTTC
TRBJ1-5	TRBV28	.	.	CASSQGGGNQPQHF	TGTGCCAGCAGCCAGGGTGGGGGGAATCAGCCCCAGCATTTT
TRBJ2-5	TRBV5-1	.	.	CASSIEAQETQYF	TGCGCCAGCAGCATCGAGGCCCAAGAGACCCAGTACTTC
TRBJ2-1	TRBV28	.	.	CASSFRLSGSVDEQFF	TGTGCCAGCAGTTTTCGGTTGTCAGGGTCAGTCGATGAGCAGTTCTTC
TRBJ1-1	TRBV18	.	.	CASSPRATEAFF	TGTGCCAGCTCCCCGAGAGCCACTGAAGCTTTCTTT
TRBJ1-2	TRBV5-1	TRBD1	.	CASSFQGDGYTF	TGCGCCAGCAGCTTTCAGGGGGATGGCTACACCTTC
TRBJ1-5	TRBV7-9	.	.	CASSEEGRGSNQPQHF	TGTGCCAGCAGCGAGGAGGGAAGGGGTAGCAATCAGCCCCAGCATTTT
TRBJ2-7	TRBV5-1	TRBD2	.	CASSQRTSGSGSYEQYF	TGCGCCAGCAGCCAGAGGACTAGCGGGAGTGGGTCCTACGAGCAGTACTTC
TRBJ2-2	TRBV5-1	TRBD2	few	CASSTGLAGGPYTGELFF	TGCGCCAGCAGTACGGGACTAGCGGGAGGGCCGTACACCGGGGAGCTGTTTTTT
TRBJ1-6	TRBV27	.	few	CASSPDRYSPLHF	TGTGCCAGCAGTCCCGACAGATATTCACCCCTCCACTTT
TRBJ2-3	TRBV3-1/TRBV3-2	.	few	CASSQELSGDTQYF	TGTGCCAGCAGCCAAGAGTTGTCCGGTGATACGCAGTATTTT